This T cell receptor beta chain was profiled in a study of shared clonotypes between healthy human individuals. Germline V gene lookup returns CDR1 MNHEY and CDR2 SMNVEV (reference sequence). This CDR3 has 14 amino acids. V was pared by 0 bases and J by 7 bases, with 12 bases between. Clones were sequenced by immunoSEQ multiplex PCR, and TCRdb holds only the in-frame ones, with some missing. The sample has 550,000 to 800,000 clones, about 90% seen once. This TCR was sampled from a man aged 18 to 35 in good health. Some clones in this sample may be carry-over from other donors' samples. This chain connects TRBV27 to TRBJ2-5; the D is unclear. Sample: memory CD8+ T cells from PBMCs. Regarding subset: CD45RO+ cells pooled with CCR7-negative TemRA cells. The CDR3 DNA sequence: TGTGCCAGCAGTTTATCGCCCGAGGCAGGGACCCAGTACTTC. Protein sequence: CASSLSPEAGTQYF.